This is a list of T cell receptor beta chains from one sample in a study of Ad26.COV2.S vaccination and SARS-CoV-2 variants. Produced via immunoSEQ multiplex PCR; TCRdb's table is partial and in-frame only. The data show under 550,000 clones, with more than 75% seen just once and 3.5% to 4% held by the top ten. The source material was peripheral blood, sampled in a trial of Ad26.COV2.S vaccine versus placebo. These receptors originate from a person aged 18 to 65 who received the Ad26.COV2.S COVID-19 vaccine or a placebo. Each CDR3 is given with its conserved first and last residue. Each record gives: J gene, D gene, clone size, V gene, CDR3 protein, CDR3 DNA. A D gene is named only where the DNA matches it firmly. Clone size is not always given. Where it is, it says once, few, many or a class for expanded clones.

J gene: TRBJ1-1; D gene: -; clone size: -; V gene: TRBV11-3; CDR3 protein: CASSLWDDTEAFF; CDR3 DNA: TGTGCCAGCAGCTTATGGGATGACACTGAAGCTTTCTTT
J gene: TRBJ2-7; D gene: -; clone size: -; V gene: TRBV4-1; CDR3 protein: CASSQDGGTPTREQYF; CDR3 DNA: TGCGCCAGCAGCCAAGATGGGGGGACACCTACCCGCGAGCAGTACTTC
J gene: TRBJ1-5; D gene: -; clone size: -; V gene: TRBV5-6; CDR3 protein: CASSLGLSEQPQHF; CDR3 DNA: TGTGCCAGCAGCTTGGGCCTGTCGGAACAGCCCCAGCATTTT
J gene: TRBJ1-2; D gene: -; clone size: -; V gene: TRBV5-1; CDR3 protein: CASSSEGQFTNYGYTF; CDR3 DNA: TGCGCCAGCAGCTCGGAAGGGCAGTTTACTAACTATGGCTACACCTTC
J gene: TRBJ2-7; D gene: -; clone size: -; V gene: TRBV27; CDR3 protein: CASSRPDGGEQYF; CDR3 DNA: TGTGCCAGCAGTCGACCCGACGGGGGCGAGCAGTACTTC
J gene: TRBJ1-4; D gene: -; clone size: -; V gene: TRBV10-2; CDR3 protein: CASSGRLTMGEKLFF; CDR3 DNA: TGCGCCAGCAGCGGGAGGTTGACAATGGGGGAAAAACTGTTTTTT
J gene: TRBJ1-1; D gene: TRBD1; clone size: -; V gene: TRBV5-4; CDR3 protein: CASSWTGTEAFF; CDR3 DNA: TGTGCCAGCAGCTGGACAGGCACTGAAGCTTTCTTT
J gene: TRBJ1-1; D gene: -; clone size: -; V gene: TRBV19; CDR3 protein: CASSIGAGLNTEAFF; CDR3 DNA: TGTGCCAGTAGTATCGGGGCAGGGCTGAACACTGAAGCTTTCTTT
J gene: TRBJ2-5; D gene: -; clone size: few; V gene: TRBV19; CDR3 protein: CASSSLMGYQETQYF; CDR3 DNA: TGTGCCAGTAGTTCGCTCATGGGGTACCAAGAGACCCAGTACTTC
J gene: TRBJ1-2; D gene: -; clone size: -; V gene: TRBV7-6; CDR3 protein: CASSARPGANYGYTF; CDR3 DNA: TGTGCCAGCAGCGCACGGCCGGGGGCCAACTATGGCTACACCTTC
J gene: TRBJ1-4; D gene: -; clone size: -; V gene: TRBV11-2; CDR3 protein: CASSQRATNEKLFF; CDR3 DNA: TGTGCCAGCAGCCAGAGAGCAACTAATGAAAAACTGTTTTTT
J gene: TRBJ1-5; D gene: -; clone size: few; V gene: TRBV19; CDR3 protein: CASSIQDSNQPQHF; CDR3 DNA: TGTGCCAGTAGTATTCAGGATAGCAATCAGCCCCAGCATTTT
J gene: TRBJ1-5; D gene: -; clone size: -; V gene: TRBV28; CDR3 protein: CASIGVLDQPQHF; CDR3 DNA: TGTGCCAGCATCGGGGTCCTCGATCAGCCCCAGCATTTT
J gene: TRBJ2-2; D gene: -; clone size: -; V gene: TRBV7-2; CDR3 protein: CASSGPPGGELFF; CDR3 DNA: TGTGCCAGCAGCGGACCTCCAGGCGGGGAGCTGTTTTTT
J gene: TRBJ1-1; D gene: -; clone size: -; V gene: TRBV7-9; CDR3 protein: CASSLGGEEAFF; CDR3 DNA: TGTGCCAGCAGCCTAGGAGGGGAAGAAGCTTTCTTT
J gene: TRBJ2-2; D gene: -; clone size: -; V gene: TRBV5-5; CDR3 protein: CASSLWQGSRTGELFF; CDR3 DNA: TGTGCCAGCAGCTTGTGGCAGGGCTCGAGGACCGGGGAGCTGTTTTTT
J gene: TRBJ1-6; D gene: -; clone size: -; V gene: TRBV4-3; CDR3 protein: CASSQDRPYNSPLHF; CDR3 DNA: TGCGCCAGCAGCCAAGATCGGCCTTATAATTCACCCCTCCACTTT
J gene: TRBJ2-3; D gene: -; clone size: -; V gene: TRBV7-3; CDR3 protein: CASSPADYRTDTQYF; CDR3 DNA: TGTGCCAGCAGCCCGGCGGACTACCGCACAGATACGCAGTATTTT
J gene: TRBJ2-3; D gene: TRBD2; clone size: -; V gene: TRBV7-9; CDR3 protein: CASSFGRGADTQYF; CDR3 DNA: TGTGCCAGCAGCTTCGGGAGGGGGGCGGATACGCAGTATTTT
J gene: TRBJ1-5; D gene: -; clone size: -; V gene: TRBV28; CDR3 protein: CASTRDPYSNQPQHF; CDR3 DNA: TGTGCCAGCACCCGAGACCCATATAGCAATCAGCCCCAGCATTTT
J gene: TRBJ1-5; D gene: -; clone size: -; V gene: TRBV5-5; CDR3 protein: CASSGTGNSNQPQHF; CDR3 DNA: TGTGCCAGCAGCGGGACTGGGAATAGCAATCAGCCCCAGCATTTT
J gene: TRBJ1-1; D gene: -; clone size: -; V gene: TRBV11-2; CDR3 protein: CASSLGRGNTEAFF; CDR3 DNA: TGTGCCAGCAGCTTAGGTCGGGGGAACACTGAAGCTTTCTTT
J gene: TRBJ1-2; D gene: TRBD1; clone size: -; V gene: TRBV5-6; CDR3 protein: CASSPGQGAPGYTF; CDR3 DNA: TGTGCCAGCAGCCCGGGACAGGGGGCGCCAGGCTACACCTTC
J gene: TRBJ2-7; D gene: TRBD1; clone size: -; V gene: TRBV5-1; CDR3 protein: CASSLEVDRAYEQYF; CDR3 DNA: TGCGCCAGCAGCTTGGAAGTTGACAGGGCCTACGAGCAGTACTTC
J gene: TRBJ1-1; D gene: -; clone size: -; V gene: TRBV2; CDR3 protein: CATLEGRRTEAFF; CDR3 DNA: TGTGCCACCCTAGAAGGACGGCGCACTGAAGCTTTCTTT
J gene: TRBJ1-2; D gene: -; clone size: -; V gene: TRBV20-1; CDR3 protein: CSASPRNRARTGYTF; CDR3 DNA: TGCAGTGCTAGTCCTAGAAACAGGGCGCGGACTGGCTACACCTTC
J gene: TRBJ2-6; D gene: -; clone size: -; V gene: TRBV29-1; CDR3 protein: CSVESAGANVLTF; CDR3 DNA: TGCAGCGTTGAGAGTGCTGGGGCCAACGTCCTGACTTTC
J gene: TRBJ2-3; D gene: -; clone size: -; V gene: TRBV11-2; CDR3 protein: CASRAAYGGLFTDTQYF; CDR3 DNA: TGTGCCAGCAGGGCCGCCTACGGGGGGCTATTCACAGATACGCAGTATTTT
J gene: TRBJ2-7; D gene: -; clone size: -; V gene: TRBV19; CDR3 protein: CASSMYGGYEQYF; CDR3 DNA: TGTGCCAGTAGTATGTACGGGGGCTACGAGCAGTACTTC
J gene: TRBJ1-2; D gene: -; clone size: -; V gene: TRBV11-2; CDR3 protein: CASSRSGGQGLYGYTF; CDR3 DNA: TGTGCCAGCAGCCGCAGTGGGGGGCAGGGACTATATGGCTACACCTTC
J gene: TRBJ2-7; D gene: -; clone size: -; V gene: TRBV19; CDR3 protein: CASSISGAYEQYF; CDR3 DNA: TGTGCCAGTAGTATTTCAGGGGCCTACGAGCAGTACTTC
J gene: TRBJ1-2; D gene: -; clone size: -; V gene: TRBV7-2; CDR3 protein: CASSLSTSYGYTF; CDR3 DNA: TGTGCCAGCAGCTTGTCAACAAGCTATGGCTACACCTTC
J gene: TRBJ2-5; D gene: TRBD2; clone size: -; V gene: TRBV9; CDR3 protein: CASSVPSGGETQYF; CDR3 DNA: TGTGCCAGCAGCGTACCTAGCGGGGGTGAGACCCAGTACTTC
J gene: TRBJ2-3; D gene: TRBD2; clone size: -; V gene: TRBV10-3; CDR3 protein: CATTSGGSTDTQYF; CDR3 DNA: TGTGCCACGACTAGCGGGGGGAGCACAGATACGCAGTATTTT
J gene: TRBJ2-5; D gene: -; clone size: -; V gene: TRBV12-3/TRBV12-4; CDR3 protein: CASSLEETQYF; CDR3 DNA: TGTGCCAGCAGTTTGGAGGAGACCCAGTACTTC
J gene: TRBJ1-4; D gene: TRBD1; clone size: -; V gene: TRBV10-3; CDR3 protein: CAIRAGQGANEKLFF; CDR3 DNA: TGTGCCATCAGAGCCGGACAGGGAGCTAATGAAAAACTGTTTTTT
J gene: TRBJ2-7; D gene: -; clone size: -; V gene: TRBV9; CDR3 protein: CASSDREADSYEQYF; CDR3 DNA: TGTGCCAGCAGCGACAGGGAAGCGGATTCCTACGAGCAGTACTTC
J gene: TRBJ1-5; D gene: -; clone size: -; V gene: TRBV29-1; CDR3 protein: CSVGGDQPQHF; CDR3 DNA: TGCAGCGTTGGAGGCGATCAGCCCCAGCATTTT
J gene: TRBJ1-2; D gene: -; clone size: -; V gene: TRBV10-2; CDR3 protein: CASSGQDTVNYGYTF; CDR3 DNA: TGCGCCAGCAGTGGTCAGGACACGGTTAACTATGGCTACACCTTC
J gene: TRBJ1-1; D gene: -; clone size: -; V gene: TRBV11-2; CDR3 protein: CASSTNTEAFF; CDR3 DNA: TGTGCCAGCAGCACGAACACTGAAGCTTTCTTT
J gene: TRBJ1-1; D gene: -; clone size: once; V gene: TRBV3-1/TRBV3-2; CDR3 protein: CASSQHRGTRVDTEAFF; CDR3 DNA: TGTGCCAGCAGCCAACATCGTGGCACAAGGGTGGACACTGAAGCTTTCTTT
J gene: TRBJ1-4; D gene: -; clone size: -; V gene: TRBV5-1; CDR3 protein: CASSLALGVNEKLFF; CDR3 DNA: TGCGCCAGCAGCTTGGCCTTAGGGGTAAATGAAAAACTGTTTTTT
J gene: TRBJ1-6; D gene: TRBD1; clone size: -; V gene: TRBV15; CDR3 protein: CATTIRAGQGFSPLHF; CDR3 DNA: TGTGCCACAACAATTAGAGCAGGACAGGGATTTTCACCCCTCCACTTT
J gene: TRBJ2-7; D gene: -; clone size: -; V gene: TRBV28; CDR3 protein: CASSLGFGYEQYF; CDR3 DNA: TGTGCCAGCAGTTTGGGGTTTGGGTACGAGCAGTACTTC
J gene: TRBJ2-5; D gene: TRBD2; clone size: -; V gene: TRBV15; CDR3 protein: CATSREGLAGIPKETQYF; CDR3 DNA: TGTGCCACCAGCAGAGAGGGACTAGCGGGGATTCCAAAGGAGACCCAGTACTTC
J gene: TRBJ1-2; D gene: TRBD1; clone size: -; V gene: TRBV5-5; CDR3 protein: CASSLEQGTPNYGYTF; CDR3 DNA: TGTGCCAGCAGCTTGGAACAGGGGACCCCCAACTATGGCTACACCTTC
J gene: TRBJ1-5; D gene: -; clone size: few; V gene: TRBV2; CDR3 protein: CASRGSNQPQHF; CDR3 DNA: TGTGCCAGCAGGGGGAGCAATCAGCCCCAGCATTTT
J gene: TRBJ2-3; D gene: -; clone size: -; V gene: TRBV21-1; CDR3 protein: CASTSPWSTSCHFTDTQYF; CDR3 DNA: TGTGCCAGCACCTCTCCCTGGTCCACTAGTTGCCACTTCACAGATACGCAGTATTTT